The 28 T cell receptor beta chains below all came from one sample that was sequenced in a study of neurological immune-mediated disorders. TCRdb re-called the 5' RACE reads through MiXCR, storing one row per CDR3 protein. The sample contains approximately 65,000 distinct CDR3 sequences, 3.5% to 4.5% of which appear only once. Source material: PBMCs. Source of these receptors: a man aged 45 to 65 with multiple sclerosis.

This clonotype occurred many times. This rearrangement joins TRBV4-1 to TRBJ2-3; D perhaps matches TRBD1 (6 bases). CDR3 length: 16 residues. Germline values: CDR1 MGHRA, CDR2 YSYEKL. The ends were cut back, 1 base at V and 2 bases at J, with 13 bases in the middle. The CDR3 sequence is CASSQGPGEYTDTQYF. The CDR3 DNA reads as TGCGCCAGCAGCCAAGGGCCAGGGGAATACACAGATACGCAGTATTTT.

This clonotype was counted many times. This chain uses TRBV6-5 with TRBJ1-4; no definite D call. Per the germline V gene, CDR1 is MNHEY and CDR2 is SVGAGI. The CDR3 is made up of 15 amino acids. V was pared by 4 bases and J by 0 bases, with 9 bases between. The CDR3 reads CASSSELATNEKLFF. The CDR3 nucleotides are TGTGCCAGCAGTTCGGAACTTGCAACTAATGAAAAACTGTTTTTT.

This clonotype was seen repeatedly, ten times or more. This chain connects TRBV11-3 to TRBJ1-6; D uncertain. The ends were cut back, 5 bases at V and 9 bases at J, with 17 bases in the middle. The germline V gene encodes CDR1 SGHNT and CDR2 YENEEA. This CDR3 comprises 15 residues. The CDR3, as DNA: TGTGCCAGCAGCCGAACCGGGGATCTGGGTTCACCCCTCCACTTT. This gives the protein CASSRTGDLGSPLHF.

This clonotype has at least ten counts. The chain has TRBV5-5 and TRBJ1-5; no clear D. Deletions cut 1 base from V and 5 bases from J, with 7 bases between. Germline V gene lookup returns CDR1 SGHKS and CDR2 YYEKEE (reference sequence). The CDR3 sequence is 13 residues long. CDR3: CASSLIVDQPQHF. CDR3 coding DNA: TGTGCCAGCAGCTTGATTGTGGATCAGCCCCAGCATTTT.

This clonotype has ten or more counts. V gene TRBV19 combines with J gene TRBJ1-5; D is unresolved. Trimming removed 8 bases from V and 3 bases from J, with 11 bases in between. CDR1 and CDR2 from the germline V gene are LNHDA and SQIVND (reference sequence). The CDR3 totals 13 residues. The CDR3 reads CASQNRDNQPQHF. The CDR3 DNA follows: TGTGCCAGTCAGAACAGAGACAATCAGCCCCAGCATTTT.

This clonotype showed up many times. The gene calls are TRBV12-3 or TRBV12-4 and TRBJ2-5, with D possibly being TRBD2 (6 bases). The CDR3 length is 15 residues. V lost 5 bases, J lost 0 bases, and 13 bases lay in between. CDR3 coding DNA: TGTGCCAGCAGTGACGCCCGGGGGTACCAAGAGACCCAGTACTTC. Translated, it gives CASSDARGYQETQYF.

In this sample, this clonotype turned up a few times. The gene calls are TRBV20-1 and TRBJ2-1, with 9 bases identical to TRBD1. The V segment lost 1 base and the J segment 3 bases; nucleotides outside the gene matches: 4. The CDR3 totals 15 residues. In germline, CDR1 is DFQATT, CDR2 SNEGSKA (reference sequence). The CDR3: CSARGDRDNYNEQFF. The CDR3, as DNA: TGCAGTGCTAGAGGGGACAGGGATAACTACAATGAGCAGTTCTTC.

This chain joins TRBV20-1 and TRBJ1-1, with D maybe TRBD1 (5 bases). V shed 0 bases and J shed 3 bases, with 14 bases lying between them. The CDR3 spans 15 residues. Germline V lookup: CDR1 DFQATT, CDR2 SNEGSKA (reference sequence). The CDR3 here is CSARDERGFYTEAFF. DNA of the CDR3: TGCAGTGCTAGAGATGAGAGGGGATTTTACACTGAAGCTTTCTTT.

The sample holds many counts of this clonotype. The CDR3, as DNA: TGTGCCAGCAGGAACGGACTAGCGGCGAACACCGGGGAGCTGTTTTTT. It specifies CASRNGLAANTGELFF. V usage is TRBV2 and J usage is TRBJ2-2; TRBD2 matches at 10 bases. This CDR3 has 16 amino acids. From germline, CDR1 is SNHLY and CDR2 FYNNEI. V shed 6 bases, J shed 0 bases, and the junction held 4 bases outside the gene matches.

This clonotype showed up many times. The CDR3: CSVWNRGYGGELFF. The CDR3 nucleotides are TGCAGCGTTTGGAACAGGGGGTATGGCGGGGAGCTGTTTTTT. The V and J genes are TRBV29-1 and TRBJ2-2; 8 bases line up with TRBD1. This CDR3 region has 14 residues. The V gene's germline CDR1 is SQVTM and CDR2 ANQGSEA. Germline trimming cut 5 bases from V and 7 bases from J; bases unmatched to any gene: 9.

This clonotype was counted ten times or more. This chain connects TRBV5-1 to TRBJ2-7; D might be TRBD1 (5 bases). The germline V gene encodes CDR1 SGHRS and CDR2 YFSETQ. The CDR3 totals 15 residues. Trimming left V 3 bases short and J 1 base short, with 14 bases between. The CDR3 DNA sequence: TGCGCCAGCAGCTCTTTTGACAGTGGGTCCTACGAGCAGTACTTC. Translation gives CASSSFDSGSYEQYF.

This clonotype has a count of ten or more. The chain links TRBV7-8 to TRBJ2-7, with 7 bases identical to TRBD1. CDR3 length: 14 amino acids. Per the germline V gene, CDR1 is SGHVS and CDR2 is FQNEAQ. Trimming cost V 4 bases and J 6 bases; bases outside gene matches: 9. CDR3 coding DNA: TGTGCCAGCAGCTCTTCACAGGGGTTCCCCGAGCAGTACGTC. Protein: CASSSSQGFPEQYV.

This clonotype was counted at least ten times. The chain couples TRBV6-6 to TRBJ1-4; D gene uncertain. The CDR3 spans 12 residues. Trimming took 6 bases from V and 13 from J, leaving 15 bases between them. Germline values: CDR1 MNHNY, CDR2 SVGAGI (reference sequence). This chain's CDR3 is CASREETKGLFF. DNA of the CDR3: TGTGCCAGCAGGGAGGAGACCAAGGGACTGTTTTTT.

The table lists this clonotype with many counts. The CDR3 protein is CASSVQGTRSGANVLTF. The DNA for the CDR3 is TGTGCCAGCAGCGTACAGGGTACCAGATCTGGGGCCAACGTCCTGACTTTC. The J gene is TRBJ2-6, the V gene TRBV7-2; possibly TRBD1 for D (6 bases). The CDR3 spans 17 residues. Germline loops: CDR1 SGHTA, CDR2 FQGNSA. V was cut by 5 bases and J by 1 base, with 15 bases left in between. Supplemented by reference TRBV7-2 and TRBJ2-6, the full variable domain reads GAGVSQSPSNKVTEKGKDVELRCDPISGHTALYWYRQSLGQGLEFLIYFQGNSAPDKSGLPSDRFSAERTGGSVSTLTIQRTQQEDSAVYLCASSVQGTRSGANVLTFGAGSRLTVL.

This clonotype was detected many times. The chain has TRBV7-6 and TRBJ2-2; 7 nucleotides agree with TRBD1. Germline CDR1 reads SGHVS; CDR2 reads FNYEAQ. The CDR3 covers 15 residues. With 0 bases clipped from V and 4 bases from J, the junction kept 2 bases outside the gene matches. The CDR3, as DNA: TGTGCCAGCAGCTTAGCTGGACAGGTCACCGGGGAGCTGTTTTTT. As protein: CASSLAGQVTGELFF.

This clonotype was seen ten or more times. The V call is TRBV11-2, the J call TRBJ2-5; the D gene is possibly TRBD2 (6 bases). Trimming removed 11 bases at V and 3 bases at J, with 16 bases between. Germline V CDR1 and CDR2: SGHAT, FQNNGV. CDR3 length: 13 residues. CDR3 bases: TGTGCCGACCAGAGGTGGGGGGAAGAGACCCAGTACTTC. It specifies CADQRWGEETQYF.

This chain joins TRBV3-1 and TRBJ2-7; D perhaps matches TRBD2 (6 bases). Germline lookup yields CDR1 LGHDT and CDR2 YNNKEL (reference sequence). Trimming took 1 base from V and 3 from J, leaving 10 bases between them. This CDR3 is 14 amino acids long. The CDR3 DNA sequence: TGTGCCAGCAGCCAAGGTGCGGGGAGCTACGAGCAGTACTTC. It is translated as CASSQGAGSYEQYF.

This clonotype occurred many times. The V call is TRBV5-6, the J call TRBJ2-4, with D perhaps matching TRBD2 (7 bases). Germline values: CDR1 SGHDT, CDR2 YYEEEE. This CDR3 is built from 18 residues. Trimming removed 0 bases from V and 1 base from J, with 17 bases in between. CDR3 nucleotide sequence: TGTGCCAGCAGCTTGGTCGGATTGGGGGGGGCTGCCAAAAACATTCAGTACTTC. Translation gives CASSLVGLGGAAKNIQYF.

In this sample, this clonotype turned up many times. V usage is TRBV15 and J usage is TRBJ2-5; possibly TRBD1 for D (6 bases). Trimming took 4 bases from V and 2 from J, leaving 14 bases between them. The CDR3 is made up of 15 amino acids. Germline CDR1 and CDR2: LNHNV and YYDKDF (reference sequence). The CDR3 nucleotides read TGTGCCACCAGCACAGAATGGGGACAACAAGAGACCCAGTACTTC. It is translated as CATSTEWGQQETQYF.

This clonotype came up many times. The chain employs TRBV2 and TRBJ2-3; 12 bases map to TRBD2. The germline gives CDR1 SNHLY, CDR2 FYNNEI. This CDR3 is 16 amino acids long. V lost 3 bases, J lost 3 bases, and 4 bases stayed unmatched. CDR3 loop: CASSDRTSGVTDTQYF. The CDR3 DNA sequence: TGTGCCAGCAGTGATAGGACTAGCGGGGTTACAGATACGCAGTATTTT.

There are many counts of this clonotype. The chain employs TRBV7-2 and TRBJ1-2; D is ambiguous. V was clipped by 1 base and J by 0 bases, with 9 bases between them. The CDR3 extends over 15 amino acids. Germline V gives CDR1 SGHTA, CDR2 FQGNSA. The CDR3 DNA reads TGTGCCAGCAGCTTAGAACTGACACCTAACTATGGCTACACCTTC. As protein: CASSLELTPNYGYTF.

The sample holds many counts of this clonotype. The chain combines TRBV4-1 with TRBJ2-7, with 11 positions matching TRBD2. The CDR3 consists of 19 residues. With 3 bases clipped from V and 1 base from J, the junction kept 14 bases outside the gene matches. CDR1 is MGHRA and CDR2 is YSYEKL in the germline V gene. The CDR3 is CASSHRRLAGRLVSYEQYF. DNA for the CDR3: TGCGCCAGCAGCCATCGTAGACTAGCGGGGAGGTTAGTTTCCTACGAGCAGTACTTC.

In this sample, this clonotype turned up many times. This rearrangement joins TRBV5-1 to TRBJ2-3; 10 positions match TRBD2. CDR3 length equals 19 residues. V lost 4 bases and J lost 1; bases outside the gene matches: 15. The germline V gene encodes CDR1 SGHRS and CDR2 YFSETQ. The CDR3 coding sequence is TGCGCCAGCAGCCCGCCAACTAGCGGGGACTCCCTGGGCACAGATACGCAGTATTTT. This sequence encodes CASSPPTSGDSLGTDTQYF.

This clonotype occurred many times. The chain recombines TRBV5-6 with TRBJ2-5, with TRBD2 matching over 7 bases. The junction had 1 base not matched to a gene; V was cut back by 2 bases and J by 0 bases. This CDR3 region has 14 residues. Germline CDR1 and CDR2: SGHDT and YYEEEE. The CDR3 loop is CASSLAGNQETQYF. The DNA of the CDR3 is TGTGCCAGCAGCTTAGCGGGGAACCAAGAGACCCAGTACTTC. Based on the CDR3 plus reference TRBV5-6 and TRBJ2-5, the full variable domain is DAGVTQSPTHLIKTRGQQVTLRCSPKSGHDTVSWYQQALGQGPQFIFQYYEEEERQRGNFPDRFSGHQFPNYSSELNVNALLLGDSALYLCASSLAGNQETQYFGPGTRLLVL.

Many counts were recorded for this clonotype. CDR3 in amino acids: CASSLGKTNYGYTF. The CDR3 DNA sequence: TGTGCCAGCAGCTTAGGGAAAACTAACTATGGCTACACCTTC. The chain employs TRBV7-2 and TRBJ1-2; D is unresolved. V lost 1 base to trimming and J lost 0 bases, with 6 bases between them. The CDR3 totals 14 residues. Germline lookup yields CDR1 SGHTA and CDR2 FQGNSA.

With regard to this clonotype: A read error may be the cause here, since a much bigger clone is one base away. The genes are TRBV5-1 and TRBJ2-7; possible D gene TRBD1, 5 bases. This CDR3 is 16 amino acids long. The germline V gene encodes CDR1 SGHRS and CDR2 YFSETQ. CDR3 region: CASSPSPTDRVYEKYF. The CDR3, as DNA: TGCGCCAGCAGCCCATCCCCAACCGACAGAGTCTACGAGAAGTACTTC.

This clonotype was observed many times. The rearrangement links TRBV4-2 to TRBJ1-2; TRBD1 matches 8 bases. The CDR3 has 15 amino acids. Trimming at V came to 0 bases and at J to 6 bases, leaving 6 bases not matched to a gene. CDR1 is LGHNA, CDR2 YNFKEQ, per germline. CDR3 protein: CASSQDGQGADGYTF. In DNA, the CDR3 is TGTGCCAGCAGCCAAGATGGCCAGGGGGCTGATGGCTACACCTTC.

The chain joins TRBV6-1 to TRBJ1-5; D gene ambiguous. Germline CDR1 MNHNS, CDR2 SASEGT. The V and J ends lost 8 bases and 7 bases respectively, with 15 bases between them. This CDR3 is 13 amino acids long. CDR3 sequence reads: CASQKGLRQPQHF. The CDR3 bases are TGTGCCAGCCAGAAGGGCCTCAGGCAGCCCCAGCATTTT.